This TCR beta chain comes out of a study of T cells in Graves' hyperthyroidism and ophthalmopathy. Study-wide results and caveats: Blood shared most expanded thyroid clonotypes above 0.001.

For the diagnoses, clinical symptoms, serum thyroxine and TRAb, thyroid ultrasound and orbital computed tomography were used. More than 9.5 ml fresh peripheral blood yielded the PBMCs. What was amplified from RNA transcripts were TCR beta CDR3 regions. The HTBI set primed first-round TCR CDR3 RT-PCR. TCRdb called the multiplex PCR reads again in MiXCR, with one record for every CDR3 protein. The data show 480,000 or so distinct CDR3 sequences, approximately 15% seen once. In this sample, this clonotype turned up many times. Its antigen is unidentified. The CDR3 has 15 amino acids. The germline gives CDR1 MNHEY, CDR2 SVGEGT. V dropped 4 bases and J dropped 0 bases, with 12 bases sitting between them.

This chain uses TRBV6-2 or TRBV6-3 with TRBJ2-5, with D perhaps TRBD2 (6 bases). The TCR was taken from a woman aged 18-29 years with Graves' hyperthyroidism. The specimen sequenced was blood. In nucleotides, the CDR3 is TGTGCCAGCAGTTCTCTTAGCGGATACCAAGAGACCCAGTACTTC. Translating gives CASSSLSGYQETQYF.